This T cell receptor beta chain originates from a study of blood T cell repertoires in COVID-19. Measured with immunoSEQ multiplex PCR; TCRdb has only the in-frame clones, and not every one. This table holds under 150,000 clones, around 87% found once. This CDR3 has 15 residues. In germline, CDR1 is ENHRY, CDR2 SYGVKD. J gave up 5 bases and V 2 bases, and 4 bases lay outside the gene matches. This chain uses TRBV10-3 with TRBJ1-5, with TRBD1 matching over 9 bases. The sequence came from a woman aged 40 to 50 with acute or convalescent COVID-19. Sequencing used peripheral blood. The CDR3 nucleotides are TGTGCCATCAGTGAGGCAAGGACAGGGGATCAGCCCCAGCATTTT. Its protein product is CAISEARTGDQPQHF.